These T cell receptor beta chains were read from a single sample in a study of graft-versus-host responses after intestinal transplantation. The antigens for these receptors are not known. Produced via immunoSEQ multiplex PCR; TCRdb's table is partial and in-frame only. The sample has 84,000 or so clones; 80% to 95% are singletons. The source was unstimulated CD8+ T cells sorted from spleen or lymph node cells, collected before transplant. The source of these receptors is a human donor who was the organ donor for an intestinal transplant. The CDR3 runs from the conserved cysteine through the conserved F or W. Fields, in order: J gene, D gene, clone size, V gene, CDR3 protein, CDR3 DNA. A D gene is named only where the DNA matches it firmly. Not all rows give a size; the values are once, few, many and, for expanded clones, a class.

>TRBJ2-4|NA|NA|TRBV7-9
CASSSGSKNIQYF
TGTGCCAGCAGCTCAGGGTCCAAAAACATTCAGTACTTC
>TRBJ1-1|NA|NA|TRBV27
CASRIPGQIEAFF
TGTGCCAGCAGGATACCTGGGCAGATTGAAGCTTTCTTT
>TRBJ2-5|TRBD2|NA|TRBV9
CASSAGGPLETQYF
TGTGCCAGCTCCGCGGGGGGGCCGTTGGAGACCCAGTACTTC
>TRBJ2-7|TRBD2|NA|TRBV4-3
CASSPLAGPYEQYF
TGCGCCAGCAGCCCGCTAGCGGGTCCCTACGAGCAGTACTTC
>TRBJ1-1|NA|NA|TRBV19
CASNQGTYTEAFF
TGTGCCAGTAACCAGGGGACGTACACTGAAGCTTTCTTT
>TRBJ1-5|TRBD1|NA|TRBV27
CASSIRDSNQPQHF
TGTGCCAGCAGTATCCGGGACAGTAATCAGCCCCAGCATTTT
>TRBJ1-2|NA|NA|TRBV30
CAWRPGEFYGYTF
TGTGCCTGGAGGCCAGGGGAATTCTATGGCTACACCTTC
>TRBJ1-2|NA|NA|TRBV5-4
CASSRGDGYTF
TGTGCCAGCAGCCGGGGAGACGGCTACACCTTC
>TRBJ2-3|NA|once|TRBV7-9
CASSSPSSETSSTDTQYF
TGTGCCAGCAGCTCGCCTTCGAGCGAAACGTCTAGCACAGATACGCAGTATTTT
>TRBJ2-5|NA|NA|TRBV2
CASSREVAAETQYF
TGTGCCAGCAGTAGGGAGGTGGCCGCGGAGACCCAGTACTTC
>TRBJ2-3|NA|NA|TRBV27
CASSPLLGTNDTQYF
TGTGCCAGCAGTCCTCTCCTCGGGACAAACGATACGCAGTATTTT
>TRBJ2-7|TRBD2|NA|TRBV4-1
CASSQSGSRGYEQYF
TGCGCCAGCAGCCAGAGCGGGAGTAGGGGGTACGAGCAGTACTTC
>TRBJ1-4|NA|NA|TRBV6-1
CASSDSATNEKLFF
TGTGCCAGCAGCGACAGTGCAACTAATGAAAAACTGTTTTTT
>TRBJ2-7|TRBD1|few|TRBV6-5
CASSYSTTGAHEQYF
TGTGCCAGCAGTTACTCGACGACAGGGGCACACGAGCAGTACTTC
>TRBJ2-3|TRBD2|NA|TRBV4-2
CASSLEREERDTQYF
TGTGCCAGCAGCCTAGAGCGGGAGGAACGGGATACGCAGTATTTT
>TRBJ2-3|NA|NA|TRBV28
CASSSRLGTDTQYF
TGTGCCAGCAGTTCCCGACTAGGGACAGATACGCAGTATTTT
>TRBJ1-3|NA|NA|TRBV20-1
CSAEIGNTIYF
TGCAGTGCTGAGATAGGAAACACCATATATTTT
>TRBJ1-1|NA|NA|TRBV6-1
CASRGWGGSTEAFF
TGTGCCAGCAGGGGATGGGGGGGAAGCACTGAAGCTTTCTTT
>TRBJ1-5|NA|NA|TRBV21-1
CASSRRDRDSNQPQHF
TGTGCCAGCAGCCGCCGGGACAGGGATAGCAATCAGCCCCAGCATTTT
>TRBJ1-2|NA|NA|TRBV9
CASSEAWQGEARGYTF
TGTGCCAGCAGCGAGGCGTGGCAGGGTGAGGCGCGGGGCTACACCTTC
>TRBJ2-2|TRBD1|NA|TRBV27
CASSLGQGAGTGELFF
TGTGCCAGCAGTTTAGGGCAGGGGGCAGGTACCGGGGAGCTGTTTTTT
>TRBJ1-5|TRBD1|NA|TRBV6-1
CASSADRVRNQPQHF
TGTGCCAGCAGTGCCGACAGGGTCAGAAATCAGCCCCAGCATTTT
>TRBJ2-7|TRBD1|NA|TRBV9
CASSVGTGGPYEQYF
TGTGCCAGCAGCGTAGGGACAGGGGGACCATACGAGCAGTACTTC
>TRBJ1-5|NA|NA|TRBV6-6
CASRPEFRPQHF
TGTGCCAGCAGGCCGGAGTTTCGGCCCCAGCATTTT
>TRBJ2-7|TRBD1|once|TRBV9
CASSVTGGYEQYF
TGTGCCAGCAGCGTAACAGGGGGCTACGAGCAGTACTTC
>TRBJ2-7|TRBD1|NA|TRBV16
CASSRWTGDEQYF
TGTGCCAGCAGCCGGTGGACAGGGGACGAGCAGTACTTC
>TRBJ1-2|NA|NA|TRBV5-4
CASSLVPYYGYTF
TGTGCCAGCAGCTTGGTCCCATACTATGGCTACACCTTC
>TRBJ1-3|TRBD1|NA|TRBV5-6
CASSSVTGLGNTIYF
TGTGCCAGCAGCTCGGTGACAGGGCTCGGAAACACCATATATTTT
>TRBJ1-1|NA|NA|TRBV5-4
CASSRGATEAFF
TGTGCCAGCAGCCGGGGTGCCACTGAAGCTTTCTTT
>TRBJ2-7|TRBD2|NA|TRBV28
CASSYGRGISYEQYF
TGTGCCAGCAGTTATGGGCGGGGGATCTCCTACGAGCAGTACTTC
>TRBJ2-7|NA|NA|TRBV4-3
CASSQVLGGSEQYF
TGCGCCAGCAGCCAAGTTCTCGGGGGAAGCGAGCAGTACTTC
>TRBJ2-3|TRBD1|NA|TRBV19
CASRDRGLTDTQYF
TGTGCCAGTAGGGACAGGGGGCTCACAGATACGCAGTATTTT